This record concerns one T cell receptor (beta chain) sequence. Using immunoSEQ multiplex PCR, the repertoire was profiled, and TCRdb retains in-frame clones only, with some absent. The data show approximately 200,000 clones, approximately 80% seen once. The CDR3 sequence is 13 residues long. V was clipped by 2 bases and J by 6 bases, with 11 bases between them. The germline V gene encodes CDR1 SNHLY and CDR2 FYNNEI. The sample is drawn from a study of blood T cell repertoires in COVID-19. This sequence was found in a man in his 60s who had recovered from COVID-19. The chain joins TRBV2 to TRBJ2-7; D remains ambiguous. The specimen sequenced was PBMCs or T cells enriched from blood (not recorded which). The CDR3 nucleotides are TGTGCCAGCAGTGAATATGTGACGGGCGAGCAGTACTTC. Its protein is CASSEYVTGEQYF.